Following are 28 T cell receptor beta chains from one sample sequenced in a study of identical twins. From the 5' RACE reads, TCRdb called clonotypes with MiXCR, one entry per CDR3 protein. The table includes about 340,000 distinct CDR3 sequences, 9% to 15% detected once. The same data also went into a second study, on yellow fever vaccine responses in identical twins.

The specimen was CD8+ T cells sorted from blood. The receptor set was obtained from a woman under 30 in good health.

This clonotype has a count of ten or more. The chain uses TRBV12-3 or TRBV12-4 and TRBJ2-1; no clear D gene. This CDR3 is 16 amino acids long. V was trimmed by 4 bases and J by 0 bases, leaving 13 bases between them. For the CDR3, the DNA is TGTGCCAGCAGTTCTGACGGATACCGCTCCTACAATGAGCAGTTCTTC. Translated: CASSSDGYRSYNEQFF.

DNA for the CDR3: TGTGCCAGCAGCTGGAGTCGGGACACCGGGGAGCTGTTTTTT. Its translation is CASSWSRDTGELFF. The chain recombines TRBV5-5 with TRBJ2-2; D ambiguous. The V gene lost 3 bases and the J gene lost 3 bases, with 9 bases spanning the gap. The CDR3 is 14 residues long. In germline, CDR1 is SGHKS, CDR2 YYEKEE (reference sequence).

V usage is TRBV5-1 and J usage is TRBJ2-1; no definite D call. CDR1 is SGHRS and CDR2 is YFSETQ in the germline V gene. This CDR3 is 17 amino acids long. V lost 1 base to trimming and J lost 4 bases, with 18 bases between them. CDR3 nucleotide sequence: TGCGCCAGCAGCTTGCCGGTGGTGAGGCTAGGGTACAATGAGCAGTTCTTC. Protein sequence: CASSLPVVRLGYNEQFF.

The chain carries TRBV29-1 and TRBJ2-7, with TRBD2 matching over 7 bases. The CDR3 spans 13 residues. The germline gives CDR1 SQVTM, CDR2 ANQGSEA. The ends lost 3 bases at V and 0 bases at J; junction bases unmatched: 2. CDR3 nucleotides: TGCAGCGTTGACGCGGGGGACTCCTACGAGCAGTACTTC. The encoded protein is CSVDAGDSYEQYF.

V and J are TRBV5-1 and TRBJ2-4; D is possibly TRBD1 (7 bases). Trimming cost V 3 bases and J 4 bases, with 17 bases left between them. The CDR3 is 16 amino acids. Germline lookup yields CDR1 SGHRS and CDR2 YFSETQ. In DNA form, the CDR3 reads TGCGCCAGCAGCTGGGACAGAGAGGGGGGTAAAAACATTCAGTACTTC. This sequence encodes CASSWDREGGKNIQYF.

The CDR3 DNA sequence: TGCAGTGCCTCTTGGGCTTACAATGAGCAGTTCTTC. It is translated as CSASWAYNEQFF. The J gene is TRBJ2-1, the V gene TRBV20-1; D is undetermined. CDR1 and CDR2 (germline): DFQATT, SNEGSKA (reference sequence). CDR3 length: 12 amino acids. Trimming shortened V by 6 bases and J by 4 bases, and 10 bases separated the two germline ends.

J is TRBJ1-2 and V is TRBV5-1; D gene unclear. This CDR3 is 13 amino acids long. The V and J ends lost 7 bases and 4 bases respectively, with 14 bases between them. In germline, CDR1 is SGHRS, CDR2 YFSETQ. The CDR3 region is CASSPAAFYGYTF. The CDR3 coding sequence is TGCGCCAGCTCCCCTGCCGCATTCTATGGCTACACCTTC.

This clonotype occurred a few times. The chain is built from TRBV27 and TRBJ2-3; weak D call: TRBD2 (6 bases). The CDR3 runs to 15 residues. Trimming took off 5 bases at V and 0 bases at J, with 12 bases between the two ends. Germline CDR1 is MNHEY and CDR2 is SMNVEV (reference sequence). The CDR3 DNA reads as TGTGCCAGCAGTCTTCTAGCGTTTAGCACAGATACGCAGTATTTT. Its protein is CASSLLAFSTDTQYF.

The rearrangement uses TRBV12-3 or TRBV12-4 and TRBJ2-1, with 12 bases that match TRBD2. V lost 6 bases and J lost 7; bases outside the gene matches: 10. The CDR3 runs 16 residues. The chain's CDR3 is CASRIGASGRGNEQFF. CDR3 in DNA: TGTGCCAGCAGAATAGGGGCTAGCGGGAGGGGGAATGAGCAGTTCTTC.

This clonotype occurred many times. The CDR3 DNA follows: TGTGCCAGCAGCTTCAGTGAGGTCTCCCACGATGAGCAGTTCTTC. The encoded protein is CASSFSEVSHDEQFF. The V gene is TRBV7-9, the J gene TRBJ2-1; no firm D call. The CDR3 covers 15 residues. The germline V gene encodes CDR1 SEHNR and CDR2 FQNEAQ (reference sequence). V lost 3 bases to trimming and J lost 8 bases, with 17 bases between them.

With respect to this clonotype: One junction end does not reproduce the germline sequence, and a read error may be involved. The genes are TRBV28 and TRBJ2-5, with D tentatively TRBD1 or TRBD2 (5 bases each). This CDR3 region has 14 residues. Germline CDR1 is MDHEN and CDR2 is SYDVKM. CDR3 in amino acids: CASSPYGAQETQYF. In DNA, the CDR3 is TGTGCCAGCAGTCCGTACGGGGCCCAAGAGACCCAGTATTTC.

This clonotype turned up a few times. The gene calls are TRBV28 and TRBJ2-5; the match to TRBD2 covers 9 bases. The germline CDR1 and CDR2 sequences are MDHEN and SYDVKM. This CDR3 contains 15 residues. V was pared by 4 bases and J by 2 bases, with 5 bases of the junction left unmatched. CDR3 loop: CASSSGSGGQETQYF. The CDR3 nucleotides read TGTGCCAGCAGTTCCGGTAGCGGGGGACAAGAGACCCAGTACTTC.

This clonotype occurred many times. The DNA of the CDR3 is TGTGCCAGCAGTCCCGGTTACAATGAGCAGTTCTTC. Its translation is CASSPGYNEQFF. The V and J genes are TRBV12-3 or TRBV12-4 and TRBJ2-1; D gene ambiguous. The CDR3 runs to 12 residues. V shed 5 bases and J shed 4 bases, with 6 bases lying between them.

V usage is TRBV7-2 and J usage is TRBJ1-5, with D hard to call. Trimming removed 2 bases at V and 5 bases at J, with 16 bases between. Germline V lookup: CDR1 SGHTA, CDR2 FQGNSA. The CDR3 runs to 16 residues. The CDR3 region has the DNA TGTGCCAGCAGCTTATTGGGTTCAAGAGCGGATCAGCCCCAGCATTTT. Translation gives CASSLLGSRADQPQHF.

CDR3 amino acids: CASSADRDQETQYF. As DNA, the CDR3 is TGTGCCAGCAGCGCGGACAGGGACCAAGAGACCCAGTACTTC. This rearrangement joins TRBV7-9 to TRBJ2-5, with TRBD1 matching over 8 bases. Germline V gene lookup returns CDR1 SEHNR and CDR2 FQNEAQ (reference sequence). The CDR3 extends over 14 amino acids. J lost 0 bases, V lost 5 bases, and 2 bases had no gene match. Full variable domain (rest looked up from reference TRBV7-9 and TRBJ2-5): DTGVSQNPRHKITKRGQNVTFRCDPISEHNRLYWYRQTLGQGPEFLTYFQNEAQLEKSRLLSDRFSAERPKGSFSTLEIQRTEQGDSAMYLCASSADRDQETQYFGPGTRLLVL.

The rearrangement uses TRBV24-1 and TRBJ1-1; unclear D gene. Trimming took 1 base from V and 7 from J, leaving 6 bases between them. CDR1 and CDR2 from the germline V gene are KGHDR and SFDVKD. This CDR3 is 12 amino acids long. CDR3 sequence (DNA): TGTGCCACCAGTGATTTCCGGGATGAAGCTTTCTTT. It codes for CATSDFRDEAFF.

This clonotype has a count of ten or more. The gene calls are TRBV5-1 and TRBJ1-2; D not certain. Trimming stripped 0 bases from V and 6 bases from J, with 6 bases between. The CDR3 consists of 12 residues. The germline V gene encodes CDR1 SGHRS and CDR2 YFSETQ. The CDR3 loop reads CASSLAGNGYTF. The CDR3 nucleotides read TGCGCCAGCAGCTTGGCTGGGAATGGCTACACCTTC. The whole variable domain, remainder taken from reference TRBV5-1 and TRBJ1-2, is KAGVTQTPRYLIKTRGQQVTLSCSPISGHRSVSWYQQTPGQGLQFLFEYFSETQRNKGNFPGRFSGRQFSNSRSEMNVSTLELGDSALYLCASSLAGNGYTFGSGTRLTVV.

The sample holds many counts of this clonotype. This sequence joins TRBV7-8 and TRBJ1-1; D possibly corresponds to TRBD1 (6 bases). The CDR3 extends over 13 amino acids. V was shortened by 4 bases and J by 1 base, with 7 bases between the two germline ends. Germline assignment: CDR1 SGHVS and CDR2 FQNEAQ. The CDR3 spells CASSWDTNTEAFF. The CDR3 DNA sequence: TGTGCCAGCAGCTGGGACACGAACACTGAAGCTTTCTTT.

This chain links TRBV7-8 with TRBJ2-2; 10 bases fit TRBD1. The CDR3 length is 16 residues. The V segment lost 6 bases and the J segment 4 bases; nucleotides outside the gene matches: 8. CDR1 and CDR2 (germline): SGHVS, FQNEAQ. CDR3 coding DNA: TGTGCCAGCAGGAAAGACAGGGGGCTTGTCACCGGGGAGCTGTTTTTT. Translating it yields CASRKDRGLVTGELFF.

The chain couples TRBV6-1 to TRBJ2-7; 7 positions agree with TRBD1. The V and J ends lost 6 bases and 7 bases, in that order; junction bases with no gene match: 9. CDR3 length equals 13 residues. Germline lookup yields CDR1 MNHNS and CDR2 SASEGT. This CDR3 is CASRSGTQGEQYF. For the CDR3, the DNA is TGTGCCAGCAGATCCGGGACACAGGGGGAGCAGTACTTC.

This clonotype has more than one count but fewer than ten. J is TRBJ2-3 and V is TRBV9, with no clear D. The length of the CDR3 is 14 residues. Per the germline V gene, CDR1 is SGDLS and CDR2 is YYNGEE. V shed 0 bases and J shed 6 bases, with 11 bases lying between them. CDR3 sequence reads: CASSVEHPVDTQYF. CDR3 nucleotides: TGTGCCAGCAGCGTAGAACACCCGGTGGATACGCAGTATTTT.

V usage is TRBV6-1 and J usage is TRBJ1-6; D remains ambiguous. In germline, CDR1 is MNHNS, CDR2 SASEGT. Trimming cost V 0 bases and J 7 bases, with 10 bases left between them. CDR3 length: 15 amino acids. The CDR3 reads CASSEALGTNSPLHF. The CDR3 region has the DNA TGTGCCAGCAGTGAAGCGCTGGGAACCAATTCACCCCTCCACTTT.

The chain recombines TRBV20-1 with TRBJ2-3; 10 bases match TRBD2. This CDR3 has 16 amino acids. From germline, CDR1 is DFQATT and CDR2 SNEGSKA (reference sequence). V shed 4 bases, J shed 0 bases, and the junction held 7 bases outside the gene matches. CDR3 bases: TGCAGTGCTACCCCGACTAGCGGGTCTAGCACAGATACGCAGTATTTT. Residues: CSATPTSGSSTDTQYF.

In nucleotides, the CDR3 is TGTGCCAGCAGTACAACCGGGGAGATGCAGGGCTTGGGTGAAAAACTGTTTTTT. This encodes CASSTTGEMQGLGEKLFF. The gene calls are TRBV6-1 and TRBJ1-4, with a tentative D call TRBD1 (5 bases). V lost 5 bases, J lost 7 bases, and 26 bases lay in between. This CDR3 region has 18 residues. Germline V gene lookup returns CDR1 MNHNS and CDR2 SASEGT.

J is TRBJ2-5 and V is TRBV28, with D uncertain. Per germline, CDR1 MDHEN and CDR2 SYDVKM. This CDR3 comprises 16 residues. The ends were cut back, 3 bases at V and 0 bases at J, with 14 bases in the middle. The CDR3 region is CASSFFETLYQETQYF. CDR3 nucleotide sequence: TGTGCCAGCAGTTTCTTTGAGACATTGTACCAAGAGACCCAGTACTTC.

This chain links TRBV6-1 with TRBJ2-5; D is undetermined. The CDR3 is 14 residues long. Trimming took off 2 bases at V and 5 bases at J, with 12 bases between the two ends. CDR1 is MNHNS and CDR2 is SASEGT in the germline V gene. CDR3: CASSEKPHFETQYF. The CDR3 nucleotides read TGTGCCAGCAGTGAAAAGCCCCACTTCGAGACCCAGTACTTC.

To note about this clonotype: This could be a read error, since a much larger clone is one nucleotide away. CDR3 bases: TGTGCCAGCACCCAAGAAGGGCCCGGACCTCAGCCCTACGAGCAGTACTTC. Encoded protein: CASTQEGPGPQPYEQYF. The chain carries TRBV3-1 and TRBJ2-7; D unclear. This CDR3 spans 17 amino acids. Germline V gene data show CDR1 as LGHDT and CDR2 as YNNKEL (reference sequence).

This clonotype was seen a handful of times. The V call is TRBV7-2, the J call TRBJ1-1; possible D gene TRBD1, 5 bases. The CDR3 has 13 residues. Looked up from germline, CDR1 is SGHTA and CDR2 is FQGNSA. V was clipped by 2 bases and J by 5 bases, with 9 bases between them. CDR3 sequence: CASSLYGATEAFF. The CDR3 region has the DNA TGTGCCAGCAGCTTATATGGGGCGACTGAAGCTTTCTTT.